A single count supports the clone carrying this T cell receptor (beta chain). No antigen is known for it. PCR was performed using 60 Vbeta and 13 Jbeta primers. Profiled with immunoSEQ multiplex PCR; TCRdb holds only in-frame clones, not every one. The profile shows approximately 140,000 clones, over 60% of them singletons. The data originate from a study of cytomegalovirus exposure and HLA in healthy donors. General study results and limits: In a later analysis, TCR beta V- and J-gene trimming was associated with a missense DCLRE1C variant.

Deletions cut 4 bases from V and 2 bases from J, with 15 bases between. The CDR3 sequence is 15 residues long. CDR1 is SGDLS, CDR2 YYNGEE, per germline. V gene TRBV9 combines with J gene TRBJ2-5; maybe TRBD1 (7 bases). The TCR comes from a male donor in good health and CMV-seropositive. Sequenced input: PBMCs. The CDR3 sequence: CASSSRQGLQETQYF. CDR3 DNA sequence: TGTGCCAGCAGCAGCCGACAGGGACTTCAAGAGACCCAGTACTTC.